Below, one TCR beta chain is given with its context. What it recognizes is unknown. This PCR relied on a set of 60 Vbeta primers and 13 Jbeta primers. The table came from immunoSEQ multiplex PCR; TCRdb's copy has only in-frame clones and leaves some out. Here the sample spans about 130,000 clones, 73% being singletons. The sample originates from a study of cytomegalovirus exposure and HLA in healthy donors. General study results and limits: It was assumed in the presence/absence analyses that sequencing depth was roughly uniform across donors. The authors enumerated 150 to 200 TCR beta chains as linked to cytomegalovirus.

Per the germline V gene, CDR1 is SNHLY and CDR2 is FYNNEI. This CDR3 contains 11 residues. The TCR originated in a woman in her thirties or forties in good health and CMV-seropositive. Input material: PBMCs. The chain carries TRBV2 and TRBJ1-4, with TRBD1 as a possible D gene (5 bases). The end of the DNA fits TRBJ2-2 better, so the J call may be wrong. Here the CDR3 reads CASSNRGELFF. In nucleotides, the CDR3 is TGTGCCAGCAGTAACAGGGGGGAGCTGTTTTTT.